A selection of T cell receptor beta chains follows, all from one sample in a study of blood T cell repertoires in COVID-19. Measured with immunoSEQ multiplex PCR; TCRdb has only the in-frame clones, and not every one. The data contain 430,000 or so clones, 70% to 90% of them singletons. Source material: PBMCs or T cells enriched from blood (not recorded which). The source of these receptors is a woman in her late teens or twenties who had been exposed to COVID-19. Both conserved end residues are part of each CDR3. A D gene is named only where the DNA matches it firmly. The size entry is marked missing in some rows and otherwise reads once, few, many or a size class.

v_gene	abundance	d_gene	j_gene	CDR3aa	CDR3nt
TRBV27	few	-	TRBJ2-7	CASTLPGVYEQYF	TGTGCCAGCACCCTTCCCGGGGTCTACGAGCAGTACTTC
TRBV10-3	-	-	TRBJ2-2	CAISELTTGELFF	TGTGCCATCAGTGAGTTAACAACCGGGGAGCTGTTTTTT
TRBV4-3	-	TRBD1	TRBJ1-4	CASSQDRTGVGYEKLFF	TGCGCCAGCAGCCAAGATCGGACAGGGGTAGGATATGAAAAACTGTTTTTT
TRBV28	-	-	TRBJ1-4	CASSLGTVKNEKLFF	TGTGCCAGCAGTTTAGGTACAGTGAAAAATGAAAAACTGTTTTTT
TRBV28	-	TRBD2	TRBJ2-4	CASRISGVRGIQYF	TGTGCCAGCAGAATTAGCGGGGTCCGGGGCATTCAGTACTTC
TRBV10-1	-	-	TRBJ2-1	CASNGGGSPPNEQFF	TGCGCCAGCAATGGGGGCGGGAGTCCCCCCAATGAGCAGTTCTTC
TRBV6-5	-	-	TRBJ2-7	CASSPDRRYEQYF	TGTGCCAGCAGCCCAGACAGGAGATACGAGCAGTACTTC
TRBV5-1	-	TRBD2	TRBJ2-2	CASSLGLGLAGGGDTGELFF	TGCGCCAGCAGCTTGGGTCTCGGACTAGCGGGAGGAGGGGACACCGGGGAGCTGTTTTTT
TRBV24-1	-	TRBD1	TRBJ2-5	CATRGTGPYEETQYF	TGTGCCACCAGAGGGACAGGGCCGTATGAAGAGACCCAGTACTTC
TRBV19	once	TRBD2	TRBJ2-1	CASSLPGTTPQYNEQFF	TGTGCCAGTAGTCTGCCCGGGACTACCCCTCAGTACAATGAGCAGTTCTTC
TRBV12-3/TRBV12-4	-	-	TRBJ2-1	CASREGGANEQFF	TGTGCCAGCAGGGAAGGAGGTGCAAATGAGCAGTTCTTC
TRBV5-1	-	TRBD1	TRBJ1-1	CASRQGQVNTEAFF	TGCGCCAGCAGACAGGGACAGGTGAACACTGAAGCTTTCTTT
TRBV27	few	TRBD1	TRBJ1-1	CASRNGQANTEAFF	TGTGCCAGCAGGAACGGACAGGCGAACACTGAAGCTTTCTTT
TRBV28	-	TRBD1	TRBJ1-6	CASFRWGTGGYNNSPLHF	TGTGCCAGCTTCAGGTGGGGGACAGGGGGCTACAATAATTCACCCCTCCACTTT
TRBV6-4	-	-	TRBJ1-1	CASSSTVGTEAFF	TGTGCCAGCAGTTCAACAGTCGGCACTGAAGCTTTCTTT
TRBV10-3	once	TRBD1	TRBJ2-4	CAPSSGQATKNIQYF	TGTGCCCCCTCCTCGGGACAGGCGACCAAAAACATTCAGTACTTC
TRBV28	-	-	TRBJ1-3	CASSLLPGSGNTIYF	TGTGCCAGCAGTTTACTCCCGGGCTCTGGAAACACCATATATTTT
TRBV4-1	few	-	TRBJ2-1	CASSQGPVRGTYNEQFF	TGCGCCAGCAGCCAAGGTCCCGTGCGGGGTACCTACAATGAGCAGTTCTTC
TRBV5-5	-	-	TRBJ1-5	CASSPWGDFYSNQPQHF	TGTGCCAGCAGCCCCTGGGGGGACTTTTATAGCAATCAGCCCCAGCATTTT
TRBV5-5	-	-	TRBJ1-1	CASSWTGQSLFF	TGTGCCAGCAGCTGGACCGGACAGTCTCTCTTCTTT
TRBV6-4	once	TRBD2	TRBJ2-4	CASSRRGGRGNIQYF	TGTGCCAGCAGTCGGCGGGGGGGCCGGGGGAACATTCAGTACTTC
TRBV20-1	once	-	TRBJ1-2	CSAGGDYGYTF	TGCAGTGCCGGGGGGGACTATGGCTACACCTTC
TRBV27	-	-	TRBJ1-2	CASSFGQEAGYTF	TGTGCCAGCAGTTTTGGGCAGGAGGCTGGCTACACCTTC
TRBV7-8	once	TRBD1	TRBJ1-6	CASSLAPSGGSLHF	TGTGCCAGCAGCTTAGCGCCTTCAGGGGGAAGCCTCCACTTT
TRBV19	-	TRBD1	TRBJ1-4	CASCDRGATNEKLFF	TGTGCCAGTTGCGACAGGGGAGCAACTAATGAAAAACTGTTTTTT
TRBV7-2	-	-	TRBJ2-1	CASSLVGDNNNEQFF	TGTGCCAGCAGCTTAGTGGGGGACAACAACAATGAGCAGTTCTTC
TRBV9	-	-	TRBJ1-2	CASRGGASNYGYTF	TGTGCCAGCAGGGGGGGTGCCTCTAACTATGGCTACACCTTC
TRBV28	-	-	TRBJ2-2	CASRTNQDSVPDGELFF	TGTGCCAGCAGAACCAATCAGGACAGCGTGCCTGACGGGGAGCTGTTTTTT
TRBV18	-	-	TRBJ1-2	CASSPQGRGGARGYTF	TGTGCCAGCTCACCACAAGGACGGGGAGGAGCGCGAGGCTACACCTTC
TRBV7-9	-	-	TRBJ1-2	CASSWSASDSYGYTF	TGTGCCAGCAGCTGGTCAGCTTCGGACAGCTATGGCTACACCTTC
TRBV28	-	TRBD1	TRBJ2-1	CASSPTGTGAYNEQFF	TGTGCCAGCAGTCCAACCGGGACAGGGGCCTACAATGAGCAGTTCTTC
TRBV5-5	-	TRBD1	TRBJ2-1	CASSAGPTGGTYNEQFF	TGTGCCAGCAGCGCCGGCCCCACAGGGGGCACCTACAATGAGCAGTTCTTC
TRBV18	-	TRBD1	TRBJ1-1	CATLDRHISEAFF	TGTGCCACCCTGGACAGGCACATCTCTGAAGCTTTCTTT